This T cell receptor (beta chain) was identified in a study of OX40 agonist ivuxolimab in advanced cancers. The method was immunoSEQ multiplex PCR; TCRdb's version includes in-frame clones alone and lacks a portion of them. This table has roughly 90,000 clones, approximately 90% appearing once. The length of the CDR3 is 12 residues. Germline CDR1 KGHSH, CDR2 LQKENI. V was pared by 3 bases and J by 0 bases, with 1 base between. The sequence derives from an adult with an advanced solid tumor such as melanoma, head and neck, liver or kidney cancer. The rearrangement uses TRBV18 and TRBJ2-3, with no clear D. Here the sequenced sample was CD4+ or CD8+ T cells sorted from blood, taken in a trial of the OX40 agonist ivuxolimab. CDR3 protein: CASSPSTDTQYF. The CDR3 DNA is TGTGCCAGCTCACCTAGCACAGATACGCAGTATTTT.